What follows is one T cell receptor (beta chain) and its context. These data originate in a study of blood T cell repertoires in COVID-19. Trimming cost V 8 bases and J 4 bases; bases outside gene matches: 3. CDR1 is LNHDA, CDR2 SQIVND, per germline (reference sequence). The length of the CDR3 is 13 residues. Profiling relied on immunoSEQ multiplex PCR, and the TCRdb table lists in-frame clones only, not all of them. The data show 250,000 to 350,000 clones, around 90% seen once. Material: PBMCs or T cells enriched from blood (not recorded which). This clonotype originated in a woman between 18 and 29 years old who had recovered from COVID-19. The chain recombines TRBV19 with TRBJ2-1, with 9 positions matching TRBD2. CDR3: CASGAGGYNEQFF. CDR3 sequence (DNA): TGTGCCAGTGGAGCGGGGGGATACAATGAGCAGTTCTTC.